This entry describes one T cell receptor (beta chain). These data belong to a study of cytomegalovirus exposure and HLA in healthy donors. Both 60 Vbeta primers and 13 Jbeta primers went into the PCR. The assay was immunoSEQ multiplex PCR, and TCRdb's table has in-frame clones only and misses some. The top ten clones hold roughly 1.8% of a sample with about 150,000 clones, around 88% of them seen once. Trimming shortened V by 5 bases and J by 4 bases, and 11 bases separated the two germline ends. The V gene's germline CDR1 is SGHAT and CDR2 FQNNGV. CDR3 length: 13 residues. The sequence came from a woman between 18 and 29 years old in good health and CMV-seronegative. The specimen was PBMCs. The gene calls are TRBV11-2 and TRBJ1-1; D unresolved. This CDR3 is CASSALLSTEAFF. CDR3 nucleotide sequence: TGTGCCAGCAGCGCTCTACTGAGCACTGAAGCTTTCTTT.